This T cell receptor (beta chain) was identified during a study of shared clonotypes between healthy human individuals. Study-level information: A couple of women and a few men aged 18 to 49 served as donors.

Of note for this clone: The antigen remains unidentified.

Authors' analysis steps: Junction-only immunoSEQ data arrived without quality scores, meaning filtering differed. The protocol was immunoSEQ multiplex PCR, while the TCRdb copy is restricted to in-frame clones and leaves out a portion. V and J calls and clone size are those listed in that table; D and trimming were worked out from the DNA. The sample has around 2.5 million clones, approximately 94% seen once; the top ten hold about 0.34%. There were only Caucasian adults among the donors, and all lived in Nashville, Tennessee. Study conclusions and caveats: In the sorted subsets, rarefaction showed sequencing was incomplete despite large depth.

V shed 2 bases, J shed 5 bases, and the junction held 5 bases outside the gene matches. CDR1 is MDHEN and CDR2 is SYDVKM in the germline V gene. The CDR3 length is 16 residues. The J gene is TRBJ2-2, the V gene TRBV28; 10 bases are a match to TRBD1. Sequenced: naive CD4+ T cells from PBMCs. Subset indicated: CD45RA+ positively selected. The clonotype originates from a man between 18 and 35 years old in good health. Some clones in this sample may be carry-over from other donors' samples. This chain's CDR3 is CASSLRTGGRTGELFF. In DNA form, the CDR3 reads TGTGCCAGCAGTTTAAGGACAGGGGGTCGTACCGGGGAGCTGTTTTTT.